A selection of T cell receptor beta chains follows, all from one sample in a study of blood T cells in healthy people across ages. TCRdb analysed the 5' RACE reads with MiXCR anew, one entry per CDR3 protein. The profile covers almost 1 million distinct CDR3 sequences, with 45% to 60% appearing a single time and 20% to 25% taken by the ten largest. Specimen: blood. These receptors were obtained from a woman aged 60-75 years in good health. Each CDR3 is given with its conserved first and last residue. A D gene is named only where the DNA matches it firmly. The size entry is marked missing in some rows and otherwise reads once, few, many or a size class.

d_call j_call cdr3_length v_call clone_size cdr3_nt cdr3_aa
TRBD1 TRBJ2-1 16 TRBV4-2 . TGTGCCAGCAGCCAAGCCAGGGGGCTTTTCAGGAATGAGCAGTTCTTC CASSQARGLFRNEQFF
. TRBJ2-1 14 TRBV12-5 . TGTGCTAGTGGTTTGGTATTGACTGACAATGAGCAGTTCTTC CASGLVLTDNEQFF
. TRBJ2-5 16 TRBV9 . TGTGCCAGCAACGTAGGTCATTCCCACGGGCAAGAGACCCAGTACTTC CASNVGHSHGQETQYF
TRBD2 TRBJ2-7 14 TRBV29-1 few TGCAGCGTCTATACTAGCGGAGGCTCCTACGAGCAGTACTTC CSVYTSGGSYEQYF
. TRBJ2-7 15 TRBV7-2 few TGTGCCAGCAGCTTATTTCGTGGGGGGGCTTACGAGCAGTACTTC CASSLFRGGAYEQYF
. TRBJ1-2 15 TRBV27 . TGTGCCAGCAAATCGTCGTCGCTCCTAAACTATGGCTACACCTTC CASKSSSLLNYGYTF
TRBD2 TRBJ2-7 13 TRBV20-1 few TGCAGTGCTCCTGGACTAGATTCCTACGAGCAGTACTTC CSAPGLDSYEQYF
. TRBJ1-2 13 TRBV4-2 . TGTGCCAGCAGCCAAGATCTGCAAAGGGTCTGCACCTTC CASSQDLQRVCTF
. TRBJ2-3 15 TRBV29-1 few TGCAGCGTTGTCTTGGTTGCGACGGATGGAGGGACGCAGTATTTT CSVVLVATDGGTQYF
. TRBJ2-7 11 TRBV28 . TGTGCCAGCAGGGCCCATCACGAGCAGTACTTC CASRAHHEQYF
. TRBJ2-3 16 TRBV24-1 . TGTGCCACCAGTGATTTGGGCGGCTCGGGGCGGAATACGCAGTATTTT CATSDLGGSGRNTQYF
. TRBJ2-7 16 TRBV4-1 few TGCGCCAGCAGCCTACTCTTGGTGGGGACATCCTACGAGCAGTACTTC CASSLLLVGTSYEQYF
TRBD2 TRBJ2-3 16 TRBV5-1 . TGCGCCAGCAGCTTGTCTTCTAGCGGGTCCACAGATACGCAGTATTTT CASSLSSSGSTDTQYF
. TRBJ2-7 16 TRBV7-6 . TGTGCCAGCAGCTTAGGGACGGGGGTTATCACCTACGAGCAGTACTTC CASSLGTGVITYEQYF